The 31 T cell receptor beta chains presented below share a single source sample, sequenced in a study of cytomegalovirus exposure and HLA in healthy donors (dated by TCRdb to about 2017). Receptor libraries were prepared by the immunoSEQ multiplex PCR assay. A mixture of 60 forward primers for TCR Vbeta segments and 13 reverse primers for TCR Jbeta segments was used in the multiplex PCR. TCRdb obtained this table from immuneACCESS and retained in-frame rearrangements with V and J assigned. These tables miss some clones; where compared with another copy, unresolved V genes account for less than half of the shortfall, and the remainder is unexplained. The sample table holds about 130,000 clones, of which roughly 74% were seen once. More than 6% of the sample comes from the top ten. Material: PBMCs. The receptors stem from a man between 40 and 49 years old in good health and CMV-seropositive.

The chain recombines TRBV6-1 with TRBJ1-2; D gene unclear. Trimming pared 5 bases from V and 6 bases from J, leaving 16 bases between. CDR3 length: 14 residues. Germline CDR1 MNHNS, CDR2 SASEGT. CDR3 nucleotides: TGTGCCAGCAGTTCCGACTGGGGAGGCGATGGCTACACCTTC. Translated: CASSSDWGGDGYTF.

This chain uses TRBV6-5 with TRBJ2-5; 8 nucleotides line up with TRBD1. The DNA end favors TRBJ2-7, so the J call may be wrong. Germline CDR1 is MNHEY and CDR2 is SVGAGI. The CDR3 contains 14 residues. The CDR3 DNA reads TGTGCCAGCAGTTACTTTACAGGGGGCTACGAGCAGTACTTC. This sequence encodes CASSYFTGGYEQYF.

The V call is TRBV18, the J call TRBJ2-7; 9 bases agree with TRBD1. Germline CDR1 KGHSH, CDR2 LQKENI. The CDR3 runs 16 residues. V was pared by 1 base and J by 6 bases, with 10 bases of the junction left unmatched. CDR3 bases: TGTGCCAGCTCACCACTGGGCGGGACAGGGTTTTCCGAGCAGTACTTC. It translates to CASSPLGGTGFSEQYF.

This clone was counted only a few times. J is TRBJ2-1 and V is TRBV9; possibly TRBD2 for D (6 bases). This CDR3 is 16 amino acids long. Germline CDR1 reads SGDLS; CDR2 reads YYNGEE. Trimming removed 1 base at V and 9 bases at J, with 20 bases between. CDR3: CASSVNPPGGMGEQFF. In DNA, the CDR3 is TGTGCCAGCAGCGTAAATCCCCCGGGCGGGATGGGTGAGCAGTTCTTC.

V and J are TRBV6-1 and TRBJ1-2; D is undetermined. CDR1 is MNHNS and CDR2 is SASEGT in the germline V gene. V dropped 0 bases and J dropped 1 base, with 6 bases sitting between them. CDR3 size: 14 residues. In DNA form, the CDR3 reads TGTGCCAGCAGTGAAGCACACAGTAACTATGGCTACACCTTC. It encodes CASSEAHSNYGYTF.

The chain combines TRBV7-9 with TRBJ2-1, with D maybe TRBD2 (6 bases). Germline CDR1 SEHNR, CDR2 FQNEAQ (reference sequence). CDR3 size: 15 residues. V was clipped by 1 base and J by 1 base, with 8 bases between them. Written as DNA, the CDR3 is TGTGCCAGCAGCTTAGGAGGGAGGTCCTACAATGAGCAGTTCTTC. Encoded protein: CASSLGGRSYNEQFF.

The chain joins TRBV7-9 to TRBJ1-3; D gene ambiguous. The CDR3 consists of 14 residues. Trimming removed 5 bases at V and 2 bases at J, with 10 bases between. Germline CDR1 and CDR2: SEHNR and FQNEAQ (reference sequence). The CDR3 DNA follows: TGTGCCAGCAGCGGAACCGGGACTGGAAACACCATATATTTT. It translates to CASSGTGTGNTIYF.

V is TRBV5-4 and J is TRBJ2-3, with 10 nucleotides matching TRBD2. With 4 bases clipped from V and 4 bases from J, the junction kept 6 bases outside the gene matches. There are 15 residues in the CDR3. Looked up from germline, CDR1 is SGHNT and CDR2 is YYREEE (reference sequence). Here the CDR3 DNA reads TGTGCCAGCAGCCGAGCGGGGGGGCAAGCAGATACGCAGTATTTT. Translating it yields CASSRAGGQADTQYF.

There are a few counts of this clone. This chain joins TRBV28 and TRBJ2-4; maybe TRBD2 (6 bases). The CDR3 consists of 16 residues. V dropped 1 base and J dropped 0 bases, with 10 bases sitting between them. From germline, CDR1 is MDHEN and CDR2 SYDVKM. The CDR3 loop is CASSLFTAGAKNIQYF. The CDR3 nucleotides are TGTGCCAGCAGTTTATTTACAGCGGGAGCCAAAAACATTCAGTACTTC.

The sample holds a few counts of this clone. The chain links TRBV27 to TRBJ2-7, with TRBD1 matching over 10 bases. Germline values: CDR1 MNHEY, CDR2 SMNVEV (reference sequence). CDR3 length equals 13 residues. The V segment lost 4 bases and the J segment 6 bases; nucleotides outside the gene matches: 3. This CDR3 is CASSSGQGFEQYF. CDR3 in DNA: TGTGCCAGCAGTTCGGGACAGGGGTTCGAGCAGTACTTC.

The chain has TRBV6-4 and TRBJ1-6; 7 nucleotides align to TRBD1. CDR3 length: 14 amino acids. V gave up 2 bases and J gave up 9 bases; unmatched junction bases: 4. Germline V gene data show CDR1 as MRHNA and CDR2 as SNTAGT. In DNA, the CDR3 is TGTGCCAGCAGTGACCAGGGGGGTGGTTCACCCCTCCACTTT. It yields the protein CASSDQGGGSPLHF.

The chain combines TRBV27 with TRBJ1-5, with a possible D match to TRBD1 (6 bases). The CDR3 contains 15 residues. The germline V gene encodes CDR1 MNHEY and CDR2 SMNVEV (reference sequence). The V end lost 1 base, the J end lost 3 bases, and 10 bases lay between the germline ends. The CDR3 DNA reads as TGTGCCAGCAGTTTATTTAGGACAGACAATCAGCCCCAGCATTTT. Protein sequence: CASSLFRTDNQPQHF.

This clone was picked up a small number of times. CDR3 amino acids: CASRKTVNTEAFF. Written as DNA, the CDR3 is TGTGCCAGCAGAAAGACTGTGAACACTGAAGCTTTCTTT. The chain carries TRBV2 and TRBJ1-1; D not resolved. Germline CDR1 is SNHLY and CDR2 is FYNNEI. This CDR3 region has 13 residues. Trimming took 6 bases from V and 0 from J, leaving 8 bases between them.

The chain recombines TRBV4-1 with TRBJ1-1; 7 bases align to TRBD1. The length of the CDR3 is 16 residues. Germline CDR1 reads MGHRA; CDR2 reads YSYEKL. V lost 3 bases to trimming and J lost 2 bases; unmatched junction nucleotides: 9. Here the CDR3 reads CASSQNRGTANTEAFF. The CDR3 DNA is TGCGCCAGCAGCCAGAACCGGGGGACAGCTAACACTGAAGCTTTCTTT.

J is TRBJ2-1 and V is TRBV4-1, with 7 bases matching TRBD2. V was pared by 6 bases and J by 4 bases, with 12 bases of the junction left unmatched. CDR1 is MGHRA and CDR2 is YSYEKL in the germline V gene. There are 16 residues in the CDR3. This CDR3 reads CASSQTYLADYNEQFF. CDR3 DNA: TGCGCCAGCAGTCAAACATACCTAGCGGATTACAATGAGCAGTTCTTC.

The chain is built from TRBV13 and TRBJ1-1; tentatively, D is TRBD1 (6 bases). Germline loops: CDR1 PRHDT, CDR2 FYEKMQ (reference sequence). Between the trimmed V and J ends, which lost 5 bases and 6 bases, there was a span of 13 bases. This CDR3 contains 13 residues. The CDR3 loop is CASSQGGGPEAFF. The CDR3, as DNA: TGTGCCAGCAGCCAGGGCGGGGGGCCTGAAGCTTTCTTT.

The V gene is TRBV15, the J gene TRBJ1-1; D is possibly TRBD1 (6 bases). CDR3 size: 15 residues. Trimming took off 5 bases at V and 1 base at J, with 14 bases between the two ends. From germline, CDR1 is LNHNV and CDR2 YYDKDF (reference sequence). The CDR3 nucleotides read TGTGCCACCAGCTTCCAGGGGAGGGGGAACACTGAAGCTTTCTTT. Translated, it gives CATSFQGRGNTEAFF.

The CDR3 reads CASSLLAAGTDTQYF. The CDR3 DNA follows: TGTGCCAGCAGCCTACTAGCTGCGGGCACAGATACGCAGTATTTT. The rearrangement uses TRBV7-2 and TRBJ2-3, with D maybe TRBD2 (6 bases). V lost 5 bases, J lost 1 base, and 13 bases lay in between. CDR1 SGHTA and CDR2 FQGNSA come from the germline V gene. This CDR3 contains 15 residues.

The chain employs TRBV27 and TRBJ2-3; 10 bases agree with TRBD1. Germline V gene data show CDR1 as MNHEY and CDR2 as SMNVEV (reference sequence). Trimming removed 4 bases from V and 2 bases from J; junction bases left unmatched: 9. This CDR3 region has 17 residues. This CDR3 reads CASSSHPTGGVTDTQYF. CDR3 coding DNA: TGTGCCAGCAGTTCCCACCCGACAGGGGGCGTCACAGATACGCAGTATTTT.

The chain combines TRBV6-5 with TRBJ2-7, with D possibly being TRBD1 (7 bases). The CDR3 is made up of 14 amino acids. The germline V and J ends were trimmed by 6 bases and 1 base, with 13 bases remaining between them. Germline V lookup: CDR1 MNHEY, CDR2 SVGAGI. CDR3: CASSPGGRSYEQYF. The DNA of the CDR3 is TGTGCCAGCAGCCCAGGGGGGAGATCCTACGAGCAGTACTTC.

The genes are TRBV5-1 and TRBJ1-1, with D tentatively TRBD1 (5 bases). V lost 4 bases and J 4 bases, leaving 17 bases between the germline ends. CDR1 is SGHRS and CDR2 is YFSETQ in the germline V gene. There are 15 residues in the CDR3. CDR3 DNA: TGCGCCAGCAGCATCGATCAGGGAGGGAGCACTGAAGCTTTCTTT. It specifies CASSIDQGGSTEAFF. The variable domain in full, completed from reference TRBV5-1 and TRBJ1-1, reads KAGVTQTPRYLIKTRGQQVTLSCSPISGHRSVSWYQQTPGQGLQFLFEYFSETQRNKGNFPGRFSGRQFSNSRSEMNVSTLELGDSALYLCASSIDQGGSTEAFFGQGTRLTVV.

In this sample, this clone turned up a few times. The chain has TRBV6-5 and TRBJ1-1, with a weak D call TRBD1 (5 bases). The length of the CDR3 is 15 residues. CDR1 is MNHEY, CDR2 SVGAGI, per germline. The germline V and J ends were trimmed by 4 bases and 1 base, with 13 bases remaining between them. CDR3 residues: CASSFSHRKNTEAFF. The CDR3 nucleotides read TGTGCCAGCAGTTTTTCGCACAGGAAGAACACTGAAGCTTTCTTT.

The chain uses TRBV5-6 and TRBJ2-3; possibly TRBD2 for D (5 bases). There are 14 residues in the CDR3. Per germline, CDR1 SGHDT and CDR2 YYEEEE. The ends were cut back, 3 bases at V and 2 bases at J, with 10 bases in the middle. CDR3 residues: CASSSSEVTDTQYF. CDR3 sequence (DNA): TGTGCCAGCAGCTCCTCGGAGGTCACAGATACGCAGTATTTT.

This clone turned up a few times. A much larger clonotype is one base distant, so this may be a read error. DNA for the CDR3: TGTGCCAGCACTCGACAGGGGAACACTGAAGCTTTCTTT. Translating it yields CASTRQGNTEAFF. This chain links TRBV2 with TRBJ1-1; 7 bases map to TRBD1. CDR3 length: 13 residues. CDR1 is SNHLY and CDR2 is FYNNEI in the germline V gene. The V segment lost 7 bases and the J segment 1 base; nucleotides outside the gene matches: 3.

This chain connects TRBV7-8 to TRBJ1-2, with 8 positions matching TRBD1. After removal of 0 bases from V and 3 bases from J, the junction contained 9 bases not matched to a gene. This CDR3 contains 17 residues. Germline V gene sequence: CDR1 SGHVS, CDR2 FQNEAQ. The CDR3 protein is CASSLAGRGREYYGYTF. CDR3 DNA: TGTGCCAGCAGCTTAGCAGGCAGGGGGCGCGAGTACTATGGCTACACCTTC.

The rearrangement links TRBV6-5 to TRBJ2-7; TRBD1 is a possible D gene (6 bases). V lost 6 bases, J lost 3 bases, and 12 bases lay in between. CDR1 and CDR2 (germline): MNHEY, SVGAGI. The CDR3 is 13 amino acids. CDR3 amino acids: CASSASGDYEQYF. In DNA form, the CDR3 reads TGTGCCAGCAGCGCGTCAGGGGACTACGAGCAGTACTTC.

This rearrangement joins TRBV7-8 to TRBJ1-1; unclear D gene. The CDR3 contains 14 residues. From germline, CDR1 is SGHVS and CDR2 FQNEAQ. Deletions cut 8 bases from V and 3 bases from J, with 16 bases between. CDR3: CASAKRRMDTEAFF. CDR3 sequence (DNA): TGTGCCAGCGCAAAAAGGCGGATGGACACTGAAGCTTTCTTT. The full variable domain, in which reference TRBV7-8 and TRBJ1-1 provide the parts outside the CDR3, is GAGVSQSPRYKVAKRGQDVALRCDPISGHVSLFWYQQALGQGPEFLTYFQNEAQLDKSGLPSDRFFAERPEGSVSTLKIQRTQQEDSAVYLCASAKRRMDTEAFFGQGTRLTVV.

A few counts support this clone. The genes are TRBV30 and TRBJ1-2; D not certain. The CDR3 runs 12 residues. Germline CDR1 and CDR2: GTSNPN and SVGIG (reference sequence). Trimming left V 5 bases short and J 7 bases short, with 14 bases between. In DNA, the CDR3 is TGTGCCTGGGATAGAGGGAAGGGTGGCTACACCTTC. Translating gives CAWDRGKGGYTF.

This chain connects TRBV5-6 to TRBJ1-5; D remains unclear. The CDR3 contains 15 residues. Germline values: CDR1 SGHDT, CDR2 YYEEEE. V was pared by 3 bases and J by 1 base, with 11 bases between. The CDR3 bases are TGTGCCAGCAGCTACAGAGAAATAAGCAATCAGCCCCAGCATTTT. Translating gives CASSYREISNQPQHF.

The gene calls are TRBV19 and TRBJ2-1; 8 bases align to TRBD1. The CDR3 length is 15 residues. With 4 bases clipped from V and 0 bases from J, the junction kept 2 bases outside the gene matches. Germline CDR1 reads LNHDA; CDR2 reads SQIVND (reference sequence). CDR3 amino acids: CASSRQGSSYNEQFF. For the CDR3, the DNA is TGTGCCAGTAGTAGACAGGGGAGCTCCTACAATGAGCAGTTCTTC. Variable domain in full (rest from reference TRBV19 and TRBJ2-1): DGGITQSPKYLFRKEGQNVTLSCEQNLNHDAMYWYRQDPGQGLRLIYYSQIVNDFQKGDIAEGYSVSREKKESFPLTVTSAQKNPTAFYLCASSRQGSSYNEQFFGPGTRLTVL.

This chain links TRBV4-2 with TRBJ1-1, with 8 bases matching TRBD1. The V gene's germline CDR1 is LGHNA and CDR2 YNFKEQ. The CDR3 sequence is 17 residues long. The junction had 15 bases not matched to a gene; V was cut back by 8 bases and J by 1 base. This CDR3 reads CASGGGTGGNWNTEAFF. The CDR3 DNA is TGTGCCAGCGGAGGCGGGACAGGCGGCAACTGGAACACTGAAGCTTTCTTT.